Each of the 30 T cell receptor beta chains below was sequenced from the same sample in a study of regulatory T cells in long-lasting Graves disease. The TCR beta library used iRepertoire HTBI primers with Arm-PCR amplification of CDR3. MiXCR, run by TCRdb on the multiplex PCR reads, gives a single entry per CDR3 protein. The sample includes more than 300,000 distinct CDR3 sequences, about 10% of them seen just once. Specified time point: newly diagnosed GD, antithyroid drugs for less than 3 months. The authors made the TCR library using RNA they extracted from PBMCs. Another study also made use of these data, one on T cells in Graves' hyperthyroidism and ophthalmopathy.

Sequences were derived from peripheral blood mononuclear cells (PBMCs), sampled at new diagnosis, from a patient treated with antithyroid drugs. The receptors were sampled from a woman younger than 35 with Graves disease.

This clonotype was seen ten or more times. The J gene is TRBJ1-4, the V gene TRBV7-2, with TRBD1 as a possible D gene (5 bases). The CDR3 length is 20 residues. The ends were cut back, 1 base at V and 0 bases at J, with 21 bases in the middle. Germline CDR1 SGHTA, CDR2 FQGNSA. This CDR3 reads CASSLGAGWGNFATNEKLFF. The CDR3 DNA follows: TGTGCCAGCAGCTTAGGAGCAGGGTGGGGGAACTTTGCAACTAATGAAAAACTGTTTTTT.

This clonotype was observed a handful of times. CDR3 nucleotides: TGCAGCGCCCGGGGCCGGACAGGGGGAGACTATGGCTACACCTTC. Amino acid sequence: CSARGRTGGDYGYTF. The J gene is TRBJ1-2, the V gene TRBV29-1; TRBD1 matches 10 bases. Trimming at V came to 7 bases and at J to 3 bases, leaving 11 bases not matched to a gene. This CDR3 spans 15 amino acids. CDR1 and CDR2 from the germline V gene are SQVTM and ANQGSEA.

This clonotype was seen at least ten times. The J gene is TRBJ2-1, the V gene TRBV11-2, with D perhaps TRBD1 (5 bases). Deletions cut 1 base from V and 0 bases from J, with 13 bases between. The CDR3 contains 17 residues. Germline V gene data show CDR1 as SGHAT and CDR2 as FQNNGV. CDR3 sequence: CASSLAPTAPSYNEQFF. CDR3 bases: TGTGCCAGCAGCTTAGCCCCGACAGCTCCCTCCTACAATGAGCAGTTCTTC.

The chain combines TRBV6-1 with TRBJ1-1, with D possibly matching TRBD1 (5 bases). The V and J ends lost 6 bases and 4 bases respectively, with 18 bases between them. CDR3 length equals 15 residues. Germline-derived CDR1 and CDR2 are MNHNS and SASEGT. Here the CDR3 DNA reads TGTGCCAGCAGCCCCTCGGGGGGGAGCTCCACTGAAGCTTTCTTT. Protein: CASSPSGGSSTEAFF.

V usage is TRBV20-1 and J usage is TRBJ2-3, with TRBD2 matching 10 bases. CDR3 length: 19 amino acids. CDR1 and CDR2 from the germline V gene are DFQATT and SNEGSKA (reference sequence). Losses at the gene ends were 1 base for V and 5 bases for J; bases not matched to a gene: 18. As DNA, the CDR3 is TGCAGTGCTAGAGTAGCCCTCGGGGCCAGCGGGAGGGCCGTAGATACGCAGTATTTT. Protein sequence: CSARVALGASGRAVDTQYF.

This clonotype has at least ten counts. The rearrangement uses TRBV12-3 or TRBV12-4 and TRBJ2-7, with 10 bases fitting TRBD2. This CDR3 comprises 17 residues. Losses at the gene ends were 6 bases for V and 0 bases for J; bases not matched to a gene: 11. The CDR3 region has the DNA TGTGCCAGCAGCCGTCGACTAGCGGGCGGCAGCTCCTACGAGCAGTACTTC. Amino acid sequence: CASSRRLAGGSSYEQYF.

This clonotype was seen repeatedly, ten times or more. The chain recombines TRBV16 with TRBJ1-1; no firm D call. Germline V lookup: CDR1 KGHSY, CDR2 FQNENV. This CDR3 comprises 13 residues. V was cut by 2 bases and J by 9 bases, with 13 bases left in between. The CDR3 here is CASSQASSKQAFF. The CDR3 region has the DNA TGTGCCAGCAGCCAAGCGTCGTCCAAGCAAGCTTTCTTT. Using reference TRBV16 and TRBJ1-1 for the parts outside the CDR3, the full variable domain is GEEVAQTPKHLVRGEGQKAKLYCAPIKGHSYVFWYQQVLKNEFKFLISFQNENVFDETGMPKERFSAKCLPNSPCSLEIQATKLEDSAVYFCASSQASSKQAFFGQGTRLTVV.

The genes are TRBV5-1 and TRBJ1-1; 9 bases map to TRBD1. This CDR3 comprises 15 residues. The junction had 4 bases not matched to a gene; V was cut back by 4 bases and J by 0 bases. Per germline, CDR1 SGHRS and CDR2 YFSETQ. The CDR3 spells CASSQGTGMNTEAFF. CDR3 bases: TGCGCCAGCAGCCAAGGGACAGGGATGAACACTGAAGCTTTCTTT.

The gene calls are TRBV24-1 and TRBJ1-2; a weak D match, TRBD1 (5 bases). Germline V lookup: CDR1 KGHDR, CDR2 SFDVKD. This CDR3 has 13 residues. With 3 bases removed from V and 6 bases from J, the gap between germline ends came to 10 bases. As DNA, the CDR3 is TGTGCCACCAGTGATGCCGGGGCTAATGGCTACACCTTC. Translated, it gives CATSDAGANGYTF.

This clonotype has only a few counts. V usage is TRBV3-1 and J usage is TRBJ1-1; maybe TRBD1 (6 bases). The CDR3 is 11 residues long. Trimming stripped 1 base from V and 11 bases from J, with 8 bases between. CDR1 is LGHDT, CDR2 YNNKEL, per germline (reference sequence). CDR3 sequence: CASSQAGVAFF. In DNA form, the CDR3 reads TGTGCCAGCAGCCAAGCAGGGGTGGCTTTCTTT.

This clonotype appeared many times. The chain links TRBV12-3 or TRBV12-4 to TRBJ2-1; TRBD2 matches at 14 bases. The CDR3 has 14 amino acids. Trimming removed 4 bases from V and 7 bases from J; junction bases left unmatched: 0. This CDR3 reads CASSWTSGGNEQFF. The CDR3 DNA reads TGTGCCAGCAGTTGGACTAGCGGGGGGAATGAGCAGTTCTTC.

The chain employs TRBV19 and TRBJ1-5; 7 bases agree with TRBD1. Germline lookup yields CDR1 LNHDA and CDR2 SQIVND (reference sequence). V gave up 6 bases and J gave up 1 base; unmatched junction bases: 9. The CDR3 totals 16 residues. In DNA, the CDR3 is TGTGCCAGTAGACAAAACAGGGGCTGGAGCAATCAGCCCCAGCATTTT. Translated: CASRQNRGWSNQPQHF. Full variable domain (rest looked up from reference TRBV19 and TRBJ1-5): DGGITQSPKYLFRKEGQNVTLSCEQNLNHDAMYWYRQDPGQGLRLIYYSQIVNDFQKGDIAEGYSVSREKKESFPLTVTSAQKNPTAFYLCASRQNRGWSNQPQHFGDGTRLSIL.

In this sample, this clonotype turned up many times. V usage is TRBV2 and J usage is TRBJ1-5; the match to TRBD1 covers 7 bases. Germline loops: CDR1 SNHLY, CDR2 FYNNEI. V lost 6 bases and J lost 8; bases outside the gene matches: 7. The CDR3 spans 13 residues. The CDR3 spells CASRGRGGEPQHF. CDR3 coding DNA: TGTGCCAGCAGAGGCAGGGGGGGGGAGCCCCAGCATTTT.

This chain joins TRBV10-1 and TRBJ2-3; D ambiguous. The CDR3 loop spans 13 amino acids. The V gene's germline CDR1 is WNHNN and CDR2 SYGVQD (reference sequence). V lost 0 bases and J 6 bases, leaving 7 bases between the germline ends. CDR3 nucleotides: TGCGCCAGCAGTGAGTCTGGGGTCGATACGCAGTATTTT. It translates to CASSESGVDTQYF.

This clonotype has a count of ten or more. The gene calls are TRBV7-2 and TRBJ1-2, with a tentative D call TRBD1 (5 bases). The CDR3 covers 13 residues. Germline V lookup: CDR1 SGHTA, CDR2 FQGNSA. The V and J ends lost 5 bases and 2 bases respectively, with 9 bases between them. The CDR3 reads CASSPRDNYGYTF. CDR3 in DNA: TGTGCCAGCAGCCCCCGGGACAACTATGGCTACACCTTC.

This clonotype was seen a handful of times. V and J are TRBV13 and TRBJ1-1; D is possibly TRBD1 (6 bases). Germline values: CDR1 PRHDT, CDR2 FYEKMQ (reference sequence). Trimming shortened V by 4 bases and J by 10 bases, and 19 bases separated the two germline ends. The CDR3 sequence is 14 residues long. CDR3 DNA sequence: TGTGCCAGCAGCTCCCGGACAGTCGCGCGTGGAGCTTTCTTT. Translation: CASSSRTVARGAFF.

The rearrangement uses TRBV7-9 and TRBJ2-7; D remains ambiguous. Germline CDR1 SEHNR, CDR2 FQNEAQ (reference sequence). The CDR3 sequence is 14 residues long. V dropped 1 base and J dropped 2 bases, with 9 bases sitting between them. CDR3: CASSLGGDTYEQYV. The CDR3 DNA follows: TGTGCCAGCAGCTTAGGTGGCGACACCTACGAGCAGTACGTC.

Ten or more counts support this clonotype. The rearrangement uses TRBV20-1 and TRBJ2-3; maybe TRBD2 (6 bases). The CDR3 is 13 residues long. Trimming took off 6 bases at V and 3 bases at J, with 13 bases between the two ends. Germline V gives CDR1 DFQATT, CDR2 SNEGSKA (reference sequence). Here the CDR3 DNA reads TGCAGTGCCCGGCGGGAAGTAACAGATACGCAGTATTTT. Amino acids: CSARREVTDTQYF.

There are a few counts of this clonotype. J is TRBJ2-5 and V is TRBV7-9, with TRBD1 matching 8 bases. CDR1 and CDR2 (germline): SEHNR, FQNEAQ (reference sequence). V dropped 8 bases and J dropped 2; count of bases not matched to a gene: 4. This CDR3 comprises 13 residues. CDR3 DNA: TGTGCCAGCCAGGGGGCAGATCAAGAGACCCAGTACTTC. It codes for CASQGADQETQYF.

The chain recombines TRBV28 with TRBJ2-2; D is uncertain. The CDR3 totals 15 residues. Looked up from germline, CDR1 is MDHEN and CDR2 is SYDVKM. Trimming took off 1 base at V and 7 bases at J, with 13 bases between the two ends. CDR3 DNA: TGTGCCAGCAGTTTATCGGTGATTGGTGGCGGGGAGCTGTTTTTT. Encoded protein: CASSLSVIGGGELFF.

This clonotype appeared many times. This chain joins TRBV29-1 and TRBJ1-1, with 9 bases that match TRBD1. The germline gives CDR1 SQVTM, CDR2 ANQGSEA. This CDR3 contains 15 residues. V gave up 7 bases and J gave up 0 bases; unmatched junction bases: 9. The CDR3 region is CSGGTGSGLNTEAFF. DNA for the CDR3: TGCAGCGGAGGGACAGGGTCGGGATTGAACACTGAAGCTTTCTTT.

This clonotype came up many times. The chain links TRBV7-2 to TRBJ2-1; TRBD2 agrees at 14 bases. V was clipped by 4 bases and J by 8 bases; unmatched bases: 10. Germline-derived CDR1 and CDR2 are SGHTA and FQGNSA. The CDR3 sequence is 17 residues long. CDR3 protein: CASSSPGLAGGGDEQFF. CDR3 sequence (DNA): TGTGCCAGCAGCTCACCTGGACTAGCGGGAGGCGGAGATGAGCAGTTCTTC.

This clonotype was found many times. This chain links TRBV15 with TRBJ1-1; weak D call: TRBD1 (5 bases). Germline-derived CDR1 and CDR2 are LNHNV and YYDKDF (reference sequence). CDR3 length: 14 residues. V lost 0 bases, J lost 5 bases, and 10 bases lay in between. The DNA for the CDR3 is TGTGCCACCAGCAGAGATCCTCGGGGGACTGAAGCTTTCTTT. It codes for CATSRDPRGTEAFF.

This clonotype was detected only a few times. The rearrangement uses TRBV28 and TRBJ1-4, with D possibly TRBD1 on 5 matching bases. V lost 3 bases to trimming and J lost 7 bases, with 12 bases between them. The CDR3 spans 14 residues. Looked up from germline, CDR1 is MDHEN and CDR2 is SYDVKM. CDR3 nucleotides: TGTGCCAGCAGTTTGATGGGGGGGGGTGAAAAACTGTTTTTT. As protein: CASSLMGGGEKLFF.

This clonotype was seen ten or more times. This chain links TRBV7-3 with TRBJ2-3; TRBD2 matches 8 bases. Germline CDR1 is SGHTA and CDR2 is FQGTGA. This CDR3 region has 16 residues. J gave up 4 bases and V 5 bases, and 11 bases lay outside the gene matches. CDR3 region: CASSTLAGVGADTQYF. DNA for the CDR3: TGTGCCAGCAGCACCCTAGCGGGCGTAGGGGCAGATACGCAGTATTTT.

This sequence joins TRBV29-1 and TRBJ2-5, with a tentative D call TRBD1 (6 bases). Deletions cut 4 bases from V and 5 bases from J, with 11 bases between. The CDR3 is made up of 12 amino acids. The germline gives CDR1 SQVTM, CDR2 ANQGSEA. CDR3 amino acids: CSVVAGAETQYF. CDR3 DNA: TGCAGCGTTGTAGCAGGGGCGGAGACCCAGTACTTC.

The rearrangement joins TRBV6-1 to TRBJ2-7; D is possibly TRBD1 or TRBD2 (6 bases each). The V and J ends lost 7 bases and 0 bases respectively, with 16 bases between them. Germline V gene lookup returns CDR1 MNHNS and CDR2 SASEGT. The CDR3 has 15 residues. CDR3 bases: TGTGCCAGCACCAGAGGGGGACTCGACTCCTACGAGCAGTACTTC. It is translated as CASTRGGLDSYEQYF.

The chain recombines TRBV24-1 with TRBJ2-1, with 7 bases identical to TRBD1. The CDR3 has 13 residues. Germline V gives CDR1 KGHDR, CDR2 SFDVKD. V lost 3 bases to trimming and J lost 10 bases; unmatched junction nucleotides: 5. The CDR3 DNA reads TGTGCCACCAGTGATCCGCCGGACAGGGAGCAGTTCTTC. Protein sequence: CATSDPPDREQFF.

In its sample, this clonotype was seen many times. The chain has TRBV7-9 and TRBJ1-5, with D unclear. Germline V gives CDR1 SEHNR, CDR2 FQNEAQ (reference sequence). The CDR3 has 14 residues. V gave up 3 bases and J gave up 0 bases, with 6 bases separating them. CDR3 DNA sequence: TGTGCCAGCAGCTTGGGTCATAGCAATCAGCCCCAGCATTTT. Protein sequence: CASSLGHSNQPQHF.

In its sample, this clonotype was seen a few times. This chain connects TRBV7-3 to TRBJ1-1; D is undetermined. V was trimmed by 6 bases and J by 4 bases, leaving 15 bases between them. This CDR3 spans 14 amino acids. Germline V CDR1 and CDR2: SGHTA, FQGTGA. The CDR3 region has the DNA TGTGCCAGCAGACAGTCAGCGGCGAGCACTGAAGCTTTCTTT. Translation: CASRQSAASTEAFF.